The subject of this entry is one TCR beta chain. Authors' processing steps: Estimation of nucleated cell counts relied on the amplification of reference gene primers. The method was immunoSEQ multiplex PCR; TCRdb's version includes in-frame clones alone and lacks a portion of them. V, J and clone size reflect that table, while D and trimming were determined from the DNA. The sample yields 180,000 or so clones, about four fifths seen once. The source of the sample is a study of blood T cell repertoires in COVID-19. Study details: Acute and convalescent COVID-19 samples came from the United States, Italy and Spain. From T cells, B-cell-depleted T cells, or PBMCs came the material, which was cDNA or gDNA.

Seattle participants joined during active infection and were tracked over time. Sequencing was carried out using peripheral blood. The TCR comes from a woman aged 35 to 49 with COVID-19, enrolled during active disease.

The CDR3 loop reads CASSFQTGTSGYGGTDTQYF. CDR3 bases: TGTGCCAGCAGCTTCCAAACAGGGACTAGCGGCTACGGAGGCACAGATACGCAGTATTTT. This chain connects TRBV7-6 to TRBJ2-3; 11 nucleotides agree with TRBD2. The trim removed 3 bases at V and 1 base at J, leaving 15 bases unmatched. Per the germline V gene, CDR1 is SGHVS and CDR2 is FNYEAQ. The CDR3 loop spans 20 amino acids.